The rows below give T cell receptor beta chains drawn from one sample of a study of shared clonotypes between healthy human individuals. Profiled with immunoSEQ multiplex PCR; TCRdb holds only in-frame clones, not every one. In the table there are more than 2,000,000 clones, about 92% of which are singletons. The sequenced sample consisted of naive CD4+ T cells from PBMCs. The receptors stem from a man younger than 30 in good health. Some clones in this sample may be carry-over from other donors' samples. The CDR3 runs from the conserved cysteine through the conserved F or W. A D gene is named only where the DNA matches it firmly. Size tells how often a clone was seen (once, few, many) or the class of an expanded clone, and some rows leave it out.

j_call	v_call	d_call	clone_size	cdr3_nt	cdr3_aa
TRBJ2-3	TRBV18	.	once	TGTGCCAGCTCACGAGAGAGGGCGGATACGCAGTATTTT	CASSRERADTQYF
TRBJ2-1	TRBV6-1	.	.	TGTGCCAGCAGACAAGACTCCTACAATGAGCAGTTCTTC	CASRQDSYNEQFF
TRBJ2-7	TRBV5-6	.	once	TGTGCCAGCAGCCCCTTTGGCTACTCAGGGGAGAGCTACGAGCAGTACTTC	CASSPFGYSGESYEQYF
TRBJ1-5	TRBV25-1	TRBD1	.	TGTGCCACCCAAGAAGGACAGGGTGTTATTAGCAATCAGCCCCAGCATTTT	CATQEGQGVISNQPQHF
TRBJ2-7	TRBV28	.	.	TGTGCCAGCAGTTCCCCCGGGACGGAACCCTACGAGCAGTACTTC	CASSSPGTEPYEQYF
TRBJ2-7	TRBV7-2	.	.	TGTGCCAGCAGCTTAGGGGCCAGTCTAAACTCCTACGAGCAGTACTTC	CASSLGASLNSYEQYF
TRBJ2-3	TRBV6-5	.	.	TGTGCCAGCAGCCAGAGACAGGGCACAGATACGCAGTATTTT	CASSQRQGTDTQYF
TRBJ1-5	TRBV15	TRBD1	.	TGTGCCACCAGCAGAGAACAGGGGATTAGCAATCAGCCCCAGCATTTT	CATSREQGISNQPQHF
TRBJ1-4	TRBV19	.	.	TGTGCCAGTACCCCCCGGACGGTTGAAAAACTGTTTTTT	CASTPRTVEKLFF
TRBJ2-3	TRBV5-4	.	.	TGTGCCAGCAGCCCTTCGGGCTCCCCCCTCACAGATACGCAGTATTTT	CASSPSGSPLTDTQYF
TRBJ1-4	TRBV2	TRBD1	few	TGTGCCAGCAGCGCGACAGGGCTGAGTGAAAAACTGTTTTTT	CASSATGLSEKLFF
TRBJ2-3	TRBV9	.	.	TGTGCCAGCAGCTCCAGCGGGTATAGCACAGATACGCAGTATTTT	CASSSSGYSTDTQYF
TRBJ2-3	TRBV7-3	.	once	TGTGCCAGCAGCTTAACTTCAAGCCACGCGGGTACGCAGTATTTT	CASSLTSSHAGTQYF
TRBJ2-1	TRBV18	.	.	TGTGCCAGCTCCCCCCTGAGCACCGCGGGGGAGCAGTTCTTC	CASSPLSTAGEQFF
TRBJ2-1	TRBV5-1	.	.	TGCGCCAGCAGCTTGGTGGCAGGGGGGTCCTACAATGAGCAGTTCTTC	CASSLVAGGSYNEQFF
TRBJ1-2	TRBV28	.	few	TGTGCCAGCAGTTTAGTCGCAGGGAACTATGGCTACACCTTC	CASSLVAGNYGYTF
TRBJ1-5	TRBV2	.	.	TGTGCCAGCAGTGAAGTAACAGGGAGTCAGCCCCAGCATTTT	CASSEVTGSQPQHF
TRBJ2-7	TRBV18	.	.	TGTGCCAGCTCAACGGACAGCGGTGAGCAGTACTTC	CASSTDSGEQYF
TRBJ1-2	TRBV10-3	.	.	TGTGCCATCAGTGCCGAGAACTATGGCTACACCTTC	CAISAENYGYTF
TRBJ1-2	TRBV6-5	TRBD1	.	TGTGCCAGTACAGGGGGCCCGAACTATGGCTACACCTTC	CASTGGPNYGYTF
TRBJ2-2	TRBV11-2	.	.	TGTGCCAGCAACCCTGGAAGGGGGTCGTACACCGGGGAGCTGTTTTTT	CASNPGRGSYTGELFF
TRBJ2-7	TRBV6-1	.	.	TGTGCCAGCAGTGAAACAGCGGATTACTCCTACGAGCAGTACTTC	CASSETADYSYEQYF
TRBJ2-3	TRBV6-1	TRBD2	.	TGTGCCAGCAGTGCACGCGAGGGACTAGCGGGAGAGACAGATACGCAGTATTTT	CASSAREGLAGETDTQYF
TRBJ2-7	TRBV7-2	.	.	TGTGCCAGCAGCTTAGTACCCTACGAGCAGTACTTC	CASSLVPYEQYF
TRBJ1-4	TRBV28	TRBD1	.	TGTGCCAGCAGCCCGACAGGGGGCTTAGGTGAAAAACTGTTTTTT	CASSPTGGLGEKLFF
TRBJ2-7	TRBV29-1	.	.	TGCAGGGCCGACGACTCCTACGAGCAGTACTTC	CRADDSYEQYF
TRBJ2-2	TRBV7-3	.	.	TGTGCCAGCAGCTTACAAGCACCGCCGAACACCGGGGAGCTGTTTTTT	CASSLQAPPNTGELFF
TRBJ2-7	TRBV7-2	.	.	TGTGCCAGCAGCTTTCAAGGGGACACTACCTACGAGCAGTACTTC	CASSFQGDTTYEQYF
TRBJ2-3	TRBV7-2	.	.	TGTGCCAGCAGCCCAGGGCGTACCCGAGGTAGCACAGATACGCAGTATTTT	CASSPGRTRGSTDTQYF
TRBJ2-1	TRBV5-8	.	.	TGTGCCAGCAGCTTGGGGCAGGGGTGGAATGAGCAGTTCTTC	CASSLGQGWNEQFF
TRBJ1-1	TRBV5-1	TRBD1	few	TGCGCCAGCAGCTTGGACAGGGGGACTGAAGCTTTCTTT	CASSLDRGTEAFF
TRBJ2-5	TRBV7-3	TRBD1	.	TGTGCCAGCAGCTTGGGACAGCAGTCAACCCAAGAGACCCAGTACTTC	CASSLGQQSTQETQYF
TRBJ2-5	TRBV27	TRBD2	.	TGTGCCAGCAGTATCTCCGGGACTAGCGGGACCTCCCAAGAGACCCAGTACTTC	CASSISGTSGTSQETQYF
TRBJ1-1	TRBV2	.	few	TGTGCCAGCAGTGAATGGGGGTCGCGGACTGAAGCTTTCTTT	CASSEWGSRTEAFF
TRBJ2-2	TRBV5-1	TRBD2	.	TGCGCCAGCAGCTTGCGGGCTAGCGGCAACACCGGGGAGCTGTTTTTT	CASSLRASGNTGELFF
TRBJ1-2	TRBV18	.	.	TGTGCCAGCTCACCAGACGGATATGGCTACACCTTC	CASSPDGYGYTF
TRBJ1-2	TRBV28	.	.	TGTGCCAGCAGTTTAATGACCGGCTATGGCTACACCTTC	CASSLMTGYGYTF
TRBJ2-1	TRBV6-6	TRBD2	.	TGTGCCAGCAACACGGGACTAGCGGCCTACAATGAGCAGTTCTTC	CASNTGLAAYNEQFF
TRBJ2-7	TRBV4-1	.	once	TGCGCCAGCAGCCGATACCCCGGACTGACAAAACCCTACGAGCAGTACTTC	CASSRYPGLTKPYEQYF
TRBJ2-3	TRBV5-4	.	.	TGTGCCAGCAGCCCAGACGTCGGCACAGATACGCAGTATTTT	CASSPDVGTDTQYF
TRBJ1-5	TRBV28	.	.	TGTGCCAGCAGTTTGAAGGGGGGTGGGCCCCAGCATTTT	CASSLKGGGPQHF
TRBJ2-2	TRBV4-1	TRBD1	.	TGCGCCAGCAGCCTTACATCGGGGACAGGGGGCCGGAACACCGGGGAGCTGTTTTTT	CASSLTSGTGGRNTGELFF
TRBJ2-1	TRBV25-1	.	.	TGTGCCAGCAGTACCCCCGAGGGGGGCGGCTACAATGAGCAGTTCTTC	CASSTPEGGGYNEQFF